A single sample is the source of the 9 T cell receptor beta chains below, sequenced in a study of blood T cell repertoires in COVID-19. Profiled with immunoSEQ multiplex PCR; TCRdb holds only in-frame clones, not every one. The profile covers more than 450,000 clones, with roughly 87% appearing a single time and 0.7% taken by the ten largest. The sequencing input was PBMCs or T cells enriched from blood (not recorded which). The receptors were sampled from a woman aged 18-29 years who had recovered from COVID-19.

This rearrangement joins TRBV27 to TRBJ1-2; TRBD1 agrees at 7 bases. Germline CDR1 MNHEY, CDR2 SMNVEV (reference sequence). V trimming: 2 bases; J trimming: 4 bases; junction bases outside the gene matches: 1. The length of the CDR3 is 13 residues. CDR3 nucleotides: TGTGCCAGCAGTTTAAACAGGGGCTATGGCTACACCTTC. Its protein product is CASSLNRGYGYTF.

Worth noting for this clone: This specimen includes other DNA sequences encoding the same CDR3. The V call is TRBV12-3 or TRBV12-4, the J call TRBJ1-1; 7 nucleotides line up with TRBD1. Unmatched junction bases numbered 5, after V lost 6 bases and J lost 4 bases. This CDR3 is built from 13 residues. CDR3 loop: CASSYYRGTEAFF. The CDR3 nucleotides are TGTGCCAGCAGCTATTACAGGGGCACTGAAGCTTTCTTT.

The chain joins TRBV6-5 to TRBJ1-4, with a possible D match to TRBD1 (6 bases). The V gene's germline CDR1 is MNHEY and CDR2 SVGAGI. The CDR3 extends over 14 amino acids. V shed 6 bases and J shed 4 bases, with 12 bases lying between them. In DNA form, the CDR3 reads TGTGCCAGCAGCGAGAACAGGGATAATGAAAAACTGTTTTTT. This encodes CASSENRDNEKLFF.

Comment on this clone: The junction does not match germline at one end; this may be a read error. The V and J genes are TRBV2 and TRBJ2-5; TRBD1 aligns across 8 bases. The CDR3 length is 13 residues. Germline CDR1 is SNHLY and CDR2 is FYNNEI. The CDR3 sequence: CASSEEGTGSLDF. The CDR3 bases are TGTGCCAGCAGTGAAGAAGGGACAGGAAGCCTGGACTTC.

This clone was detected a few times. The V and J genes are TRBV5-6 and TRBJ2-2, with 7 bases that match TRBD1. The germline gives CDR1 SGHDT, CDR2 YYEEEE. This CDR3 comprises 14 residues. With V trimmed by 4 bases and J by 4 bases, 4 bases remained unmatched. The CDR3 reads CASSPDRTTGELFF. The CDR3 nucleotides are TGTGCCAGCAGCCCGGACAGGACCACCGGGGAGCTGTTTTTT.

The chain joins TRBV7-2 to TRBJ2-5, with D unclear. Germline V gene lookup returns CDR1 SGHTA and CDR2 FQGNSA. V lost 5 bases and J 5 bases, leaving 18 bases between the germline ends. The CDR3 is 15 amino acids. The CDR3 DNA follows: TGTGCCAGCAGCGCGCACTCTAGGTCCGCGGAGACCCAGTACTTC. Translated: CASSAHSRSAETQYF.

For the CDR3, the DNA is TGTGCCAGTAGTATAGGGACAGGGGGGTCGGACACTGAAGCTTTCTTT. This gives the protein CASSIGTGGSDTEAFF. The chain joins TRBV19 to TRBJ1-1; 10 bases match TRBD1. V dropped 1 base and J dropped 3; count of bases not matched to a gene: 5. CDR3 length: 16 residues. Germline CDR1 and CDR2: LNHDA and SQIVND (reference sequence). The full variable domain, with the rest looked up from reference TRBV19 and TRBJ1-1, is DGGITQSPKYLFRKEGQNVTLSCEQNLNHDAMYWYRQDPGQGLRLIYYSQIVNDFQKGDIAEGYSVSREKKESFPLTVTSAQKNPTAFYLCASSIGTGGSDTEAFFGQGTRLTVV.

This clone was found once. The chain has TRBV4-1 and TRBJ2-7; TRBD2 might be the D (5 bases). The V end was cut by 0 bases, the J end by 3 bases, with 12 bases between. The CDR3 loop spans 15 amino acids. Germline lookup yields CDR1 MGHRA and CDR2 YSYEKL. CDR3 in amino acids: CASSQDHEGYYEQYF. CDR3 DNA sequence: TGCGCCAGCAGCCAAGATCACGAGGGATACTACGAGCAGTACTTC.

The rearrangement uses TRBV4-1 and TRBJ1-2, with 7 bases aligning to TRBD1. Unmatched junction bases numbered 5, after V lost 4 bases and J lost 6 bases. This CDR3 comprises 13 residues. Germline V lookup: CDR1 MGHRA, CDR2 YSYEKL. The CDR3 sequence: CASSPAGGDGYTF. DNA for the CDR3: TGCGCCAGCAGCCCCGCAGGGGGAGATGGCTACACCTTC.